The 5 T cell receptor beta chains given below trace back to one sample, sequenced in a study of blood T cell repertoires in COVID-19. Only in-frame clones appear in the TCRdb table, and some are missing; sequencing was by immunoSEQ multiplex PCR. The table shows approximately 260,000 clones, with about nine tenths occurring only once. Sequenced: peripheral blood. These receptors all stem from a woman aged 40 to 50 with acute or convalescent COVID-19.

The rearrangement joins TRBV7-2 to TRBJ2-5; 8 nucleotides match TRBD2. V shed 2 bases, J shed 5 bases, and the junction held 4 bases outside the gene matches. The length of the CDR3 is 14 residues. The V gene's germline CDR1 is SGHTA and CDR2 FQGNSA. The CDR3 loop reads CASSLQAGVETQYF. The DNA of the CDR3 is TGTGCCAGCAGCTTACAAGCGGGGGTGGAGACCCAGTACTTC.

In the case of this clone: This CDR3 is also generated by other DNA sequences in the sample. The chain links TRBV5-1 to TRBJ2-3; 11 bases are shared with TRBD2. Germline V gene data show CDR1 as SGHRS and CDR2 as YFSETQ. This CDR3 spans 15 amino acids. The V segment lost 7 bases and the J segment 2 bases; nucleotides outside the gene matches: 6. Here the CDR3 reads CASSLAGGPTDTQYF. The CDR3 nucleotides read TGCGCCAGCTCGCTAGCGGGGGGCCCCACAGATACGCAGTATTTT.

The chain joins TRBV5-6 to TRBJ1-6, with D unresolved. This CDR3 is built from 17 residues. The V end lost 0 bases, the J end lost 6 bases, and 16 bases lay between the germline ends. The germline V gene has CDR1 SGHDT and CDR2 YYEEEE. The CDR3 nucleotides read TGTGCCAGCAGCTTGGCCAGTGGTGTGTTTGGTAATTCACCCCTCCACTTT. Translated: CASSLASGVFGNSPLHF.

The genes are TRBV5-1 and TRBJ2-6, with 7 bases identical to TRBD1. The germline CDR1 and CDR2 sequences are SGHRS and YFSETQ. J gave up 2 bases and V 4 bases, and 3 bases lay outside the gene matches. This CDR3 comprises 15 residues. The CDR3 is CASSPGQAGANVLTF. The DNA of the CDR3 is TGCGCCAGCAGCCCCGGACAGGCTGGGGCCAACGTCCTGACTTTC.

J is TRBJ1-2 and V is TRBV27; 7 bases match TRBD1. This CDR3 is built from 14 residues. CDR1 is MNHEY, CDR2 SMNVEV, per germline (reference sequence). The ends lost 0 bases at V and 8 bases at J; junction bases unmatched: 6. The CDR3 DNA sequence: TGTGCCAGCAGTTTATCGAGGGGGCCTAAAGGCTACACCTTC. It is translated as CASSLSRGPKGYTF.